The T cell receptor beta chain under discussion was sequenced for a study of STAT5B mutations in CD4+ large granular lymphocyte leukemia. The repertoire was sequenced with immunoSEQ multiplex PCR; TCRdb's copy has only in-frame clones and lacks some. The sample has around 35,000 clones, around 70% seen once. This clone was observed once. The germline V gene has CDR1 SGHRS and CDR2 YFSETQ. The CDR3 extends over 14 amino acids. V dropped 6 bases and J dropped 2 bases, with 15 bases sitting between them. The chain links TRBV5-1 to TRBJ2-7; tentatively, D is TRBD1 (5 bases). This sequence was found in a human donor in good health. The specimen was CD4+ T cells from blood buffy coats. In DNA, the CDR3 is TGCGCCAGCACCTCTCAGGGCGATACCTACGAGCAGTACTTC. Translation: CASTSQGDTYEQYF.